The clone carrying this T cell receptor (beta chain) has only a few counts. What it recognizes is unknown. The treatment is: roughly ten-day PBMC culture with coronavirus spike peptide pools or control peptides (ViraFEST assay). The CDR3 runs to 14 residues. Germline assignment: CDR1 SNHLY and CDR2 FYNNEI. Trimming removed 4 bases from V and 5 bases from J, with 14 bases in between. Sequence data for DNA of cultured CD4+ T cells were generated by the Oncomine TCR Beta short-read assay. TCRdb reprocessed the PCR reads via MiXCR and lists one record per CDR3 protein. The sample consists of over 10,000 distinct CDR3 sequences, around two fifths of them appearing once. These data originate in a study of vaccination and CD4 T cells after COVID-19. Study-level information: Researchers treated control cultures with a CEFX pool, an HIV-1 Nef pool, or no peptide. Findings of the study overall: Analysis of convalescent patients found that 304 of 307 vaccine-specific clones were spike mono-reactive. Convalescent patients gained a median approximately 90% of their reactive clones only post-vaccination.

The chain joins TRBV2 to TRBJ2-5, with a possible D match to TRBD2 (6 bases). Sequencing was performed on CD4+ T cells from blood, cultured in vitro. The sequence came from a human donor who had recovered from COVID-19. CDR3 nucleotides: TGTGCCAGCAGTGTATGGCGGGGCCGGGAGACCCAGTACTTC. It yields the protein CASSVWRGRETQYF.